This paragraph covers one TCR beta chain sequence. The specificity of this receptor is unknown. The sample holds no much larger clone one base away, and base qualities are not on file. Library preparation used the immunoSEQ multiplex PCR assay. Not all clones reach the TCRdb copy of this immuneACCESS table, which keeps in-frame sequences only. Checked studies attribute under half of the gap to unresolved V genes and leave the rest unexplained. Recorded for this sample are 70,000 to 95,000 clones; approximately 92% of them occurred a single time. Together, the top ten hold 0.75% of the sample. This sample is part of a study of T cell changes during pregnancy in multiple sclerosis (dated by TCRdb to between 2018 and 2020). Study-wide context: Changes in the T cell repertoire over the course of pregnancy were examined in this study in women with multiple sclerosis.

The CDR3 starts with the cysteine, ends with the phenylalanine, and has 14 residues. The CDR3 DNA has 42 bases and is translated from base 1. In the germline V gene, CDR1 corresponds to SGHTA and CDR2 to FQGTGA. V has 5 bases trimmed and J has 5 bases trimmed; junction bases matching no gene number 3. The rearrangement combines TRBV7-3 with TRBJ2-5; TRBD2 matches 12 bases in the middle. This receptor was obtained from a female donor in good health, enrolled as a control in a pregnancy study. Specimen: peripheral blood, collected in the second trimester of pregnancy. The nucleotide sequence is given as TGTGCCAGCAGCACAGGGACTAGCGGGGAGACCCAGTACTTC. It translates as CASSTGTSGETQYF.